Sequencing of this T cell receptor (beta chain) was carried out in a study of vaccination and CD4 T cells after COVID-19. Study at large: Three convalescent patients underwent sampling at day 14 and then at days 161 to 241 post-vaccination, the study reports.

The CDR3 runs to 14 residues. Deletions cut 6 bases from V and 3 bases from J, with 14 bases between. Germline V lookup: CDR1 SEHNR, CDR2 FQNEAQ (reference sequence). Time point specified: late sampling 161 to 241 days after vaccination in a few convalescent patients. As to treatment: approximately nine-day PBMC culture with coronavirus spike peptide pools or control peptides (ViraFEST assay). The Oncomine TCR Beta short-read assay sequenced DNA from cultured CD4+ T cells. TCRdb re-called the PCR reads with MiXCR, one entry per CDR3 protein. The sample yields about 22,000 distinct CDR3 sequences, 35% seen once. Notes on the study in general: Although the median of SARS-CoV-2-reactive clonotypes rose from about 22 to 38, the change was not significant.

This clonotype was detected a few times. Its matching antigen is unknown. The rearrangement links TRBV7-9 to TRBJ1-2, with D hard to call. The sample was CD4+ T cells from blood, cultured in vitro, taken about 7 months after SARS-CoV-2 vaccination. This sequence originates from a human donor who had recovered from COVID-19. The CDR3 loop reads CASSPRAIYYGYTF. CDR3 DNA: TGTGCCAGCAGTCCGCGGGCCATCTACTATGGCTACACCTTC.